This T cell receptor (beta chain) is drawn from a study of cytomegalovirus exposure and HLA in healthy donors. Findings and limits, study-wide: An analysis was carried out at a later point. It showed that HLA-associated TCR beta chains were more clonally expanded than equally common non-associated chains.

The germline V and J ends were trimmed by 1 base and 3 bases, with 10 bases remaining between them. CDR3 length: 14 amino acids. Germline assignment: CDR1 LNHDA and CDR2 SQIVND (reference sequence). Each donor was nominally healthy when sampled (though unrecorded immune exposures were likely). As regards this clone: What it binds is not known.

In the PCR, 60 Vbeta and 13 Jbeta primers were used. TCRdb keeps only in-frame clones here, not all; method: immunoSEQ multiplex PCR. In the table there are some 160,000 clones, 80% to 85% of which are singletons. The sequence was collected from a man younger than 35 in good health and CMV-seronegative. Sequencing was done on a sample of PBMCs. The chain uses TRBV19 and TRBJ2-7, with D maybe TRBD1 (5 bases). CDR3 amino acids: CASSIGAGHYEQYF. In DNA, the CDR3 is TGTGCCAGTAGTATAGGGGCAGGACACTACGAGCAGTACTTC.